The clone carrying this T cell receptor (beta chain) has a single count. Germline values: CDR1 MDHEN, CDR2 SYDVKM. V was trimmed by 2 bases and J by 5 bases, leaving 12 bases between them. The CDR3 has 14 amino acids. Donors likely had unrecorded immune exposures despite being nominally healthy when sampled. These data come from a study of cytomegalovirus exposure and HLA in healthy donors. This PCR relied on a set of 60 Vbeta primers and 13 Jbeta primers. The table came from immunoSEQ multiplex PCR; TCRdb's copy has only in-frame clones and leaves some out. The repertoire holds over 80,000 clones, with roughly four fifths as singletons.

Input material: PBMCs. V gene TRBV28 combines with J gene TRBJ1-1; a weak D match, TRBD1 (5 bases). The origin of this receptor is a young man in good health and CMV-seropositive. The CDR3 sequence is CASSLGARSTEAFF. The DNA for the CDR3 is TGTGCCAGCAGTTTAGGGGCGCGTTCAACTGAAGCTTTCTTT. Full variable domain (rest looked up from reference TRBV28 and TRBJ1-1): DVKVTQSSRYLVKRTGEKVFLECVQDMDHENMFWYRQDPGLGLRLIYFSYDVKMKEKGDIPEGYSVSREKKERFSLILESASTNQTSMYLCASSLGARSTEAFFGQGTRLTVV.